The 25 T cell receptor beta chains below were found in one sample sequenced in a study of blood T cell repertoires in COVID-19. The assay was immunoSEQ multiplex PCR, and TCRdb's table has in-frame clones only and misses some. The sample yields some 90,000 clones, almost 90% seen once. Input material: peripheral blood. The receptors shown here come from a woman aged 80 or older with active or convalescent COVID-19.

In its sample, this clone was seen once. The genes are TRBV15 and TRBJ2-1; 7 nucleotides align to TRBD1. The CDR3 has 13 amino acids. V was clipped by 6 bases and J by 7 bases; unmatched bases: 6. Germline V gene data show CDR1 as LNHNV and CDR2 as YYDKDF (reference sequence). CDR3: CATRTGFRNEQFF. DNA for the CDR3: TGTGCCACCAGGACAGGGTTTAGGAATGAGCAGTTCTTC. Full variable domain (missing parts from reference TRBV15 and TRBJ2-1): DAMVIQNPRYQVTQFGKPVTLSCSQTLNHNVMYWYQQKSSQAPKLLFHYYDKDFNNEADTPDNFQSRRPNTSFCFLDIRSPGLGDTAMYLCATRTGFRNEQFFGPGTRLTVL.

This clone was detected only once. For the CDR3, the DNA is TGTGCCAGCAGCGTAGGGGGGGTTAACACCGGGGAGCTGTTTTTT. This translates into CASSVGGVNTGELFF. The genes are TRBV9 and TRBJ2-2; weak D call: TRBD2 (6 bases). The CDR3 spans 15 residues. Between the trimmed V and J ends, which lost 0 bases and 2 bases, there was a span of 8 bases. CDR1 is SGDLS, CDR2 YYNGEE, per germline.

The chain recombines TRBV9 with TRBJ2-5, with 9 bases lining up with TRBD1. CDR3 length: 15 amino acids. Germline CDR1 and CDR2: SGDLS and YYNGEE. V gave up 4 bases and J gave up 2 bases; unmatched junction bases: 6. The CDR3 region has the DNA TGTGCCAGCAGCTCGACAGGGGGTGGGCAAGAGACCCAGTACTTC. Protein product: CASSSTGGGQETQYF.

This chain connects TRBV18 to TRBJ2-2; 7 bases are a match to TRBD2. V lost 2 bases, J lost 6 bases, and 6 bases stayed unmatched. Germline V gene lookup returns CDR1 KGHSH and CDR2 LQKENI. This CDR3 region has 15 residues. The CDR3 reads CASSPFTSDSGELFF. CDR3 in DNA: TGTGCCAGCTCACCATTCACTAGCGATTCCGGGGAGCTGTTTTTT.

The chain employs TRBV7-8 and TRBJ2-5; 9 bases are shared with TRBD2. V dropped 5 bases and J dropped 5; count of bases not matched to a gene: 3. From germline, CDR1 is SGHVS and CDR2 FQNEAQ. The CDR3 is 13 amino acids. The chain's CDR3 is CASSVSGSETQYF. Here the CDR3 DNA reads TGTGCCAGCAGCGTTAGCGGGAGTGAGACCCAGTACTTC. Combining the CDR3 with reference TRBV7-8 and TRBJ2-5 gives the whole variable domain GAGVSQSPRYKVAKRGQDVALRCDPISGHVSLFWYQQALGQGPEFLTYFQNEAQLDKSGLPSDRFFAERPEGSVSTLKIQRTQQEDSAVYLCASSVSGSETQYFGPGTRLLVL.

The chain links TRBV3-1 (or the pseudogene TRBV3-2) to TRBJ2-7, with TRBD1 identical over 7 bases. Per germline, CDR1 LGHDT and CDR2 YNNKEL (reference sequence). CDR3 length: 15 amino acids. Losses at the gene ends were 1 base for V and 2 bases for J; bases not matched to a gene: 5. The CDR3, as DNA: TGTGCCAGCAGCCAAGGACAGGGCGGACCCTACGAGCAGTACTTC. It is translated as CASSQGQGGPYEQYF.

The chain links TRBV7-2 to TRBJ1-1; D call uncertain. V lost 4 bases and J 8 bases, leaving 14 bases between the germline ends. The CDR3 length is 13 residues. In germline, CDR1 is SGHTA, CDR2 FQGNSA. CDR3 sequence: CASSSYSPLEAFF. For the CDR3, the DNA is TGTGCCAGCAGCTCATACAGCCCTCTCGAAGCTTTCTTT.

V gene TRBV27 combines with J gene TRBJ2-1; the match to TRBD2 covers 7 bases. The CDR3 runs to 17 residues. After removal of 5 bases from V and 0 bases from J, the junction contained 10 bases not matched to a gene. Germline-derived CDR1 and CDR2 are MNHEY and SMNVEV (reference sequence). CDR3: CASSPSMGGGSYNEQFF. CDR3 coding DNA: TGTGCCAGCAGTCCATCTATGGGGGGGGGCTCCTACAATGAGCAGTTCTTC.

The chain combines TRBV5-1 with TRBJ2-2; the D gene is possibly TRBD2 (5 bases). The CDR3 is 14 amino acids. Trimming took off 0 bases at V and 5 bases at J, with 8 bases between the two ends. Germline V gives CDR1 SGHRS, CDR2 YFSETQ. CDR3 in DNA: TGCGCCAGCAGCTTGGCCGGGAATACCGGGGAGCTGTTTTTT. It yields the protein CASSLAGNTGELFF.

The rearrangement uses TRBV7-6 and TRBJ2-3, with a weak D call TRBD2 (6 bases). V was clipped by 7 bases and J by 6 bases, with 20 bases between them. The germline gives CDR1 SGHVS, CDR2 FNYEAQ. CDR3 length: 15 amino acids. DNA for the CDR3: TGTGCCAGCACCCTATTGGCGGGATTTAAGGATACGCAGTATTTT. This encodes CASTLLAGFKDTQYF.

This clone was seen more than once but under ten times. V is TRBV19 and J is TRBJ2-2; D remains ambiguous. This CDR3 is 14 amino acids long. Germline V CDR1 and CDR2: LNHDA, SQIVND (reference sequence). Trimming pared 6 bases from V and 4 bases from J, leaving 12 bases between. CDR3 bases: TGTGCCAGTAGCCCCGCGGTGGTCACCGGGGAGCTGTTTTTT. Translating it yields CASSPAVVTGELFF.

The CDR3 region has the DNA TGTGCCAGCAGTTTTGGGGCTTGGAACACTGAAGCTTTCTTT. It yields the protein CASSFGAWNTEAFF. The chain joins TRBV28 to TRBJ1-1; TRBD1 might be the D (5 bases). The V end was cut by 3 bases, the J end by 1 base, with 9 bases between. The CDR3 is made up of 14 amino acids. Germline V gene lookup returns CDR1 MDHEN and CDR2 SYDVKM. The full variable domain, with the rest looked up from reference TRBV28 and TRBJ1-1, is DVKVTQSSRYLVKRTGEKVFLECVQDMDHENMFWYRQDPGLGLRLIYFSYDVKMKEKGDIPEGYSVSREKKERFSLILESASTNQTSMYLCASSFGAWNTEAFFGQGTRLTVV.

The chain is built from TRBV27 and TRBJ2-1; weak D call: TRBD1 (6 bases). The V and J ends lost 7 bases and 0 bases respectively, with 13 bases between them. The CDR3 loop spans 15 amino acids. Germline loops: CDR1 MNHEY, CDR2 SMNVEV (reference sequence). In DNA form, the CDR3 reads TGTGCCAGCACTCTAGGGGGTAGCTCCTACAATGAGCAGTTCTTC. Protein: CASTLGGSSYNEQFF.

The rearrangement joins TRBV29-1 to TRBJ1-2; D might be TRBD1 (6 bases). Germline assignment: CDR1 SQVTM and CDR2 ANQGSEA. The length of the CDR3 is 12 residues. Trimming removed 7 bases at V and 2 bases at J, with 11 bases between. The CDR3 nucleotides are TGCAGCGGGACGGGACAAAACTATGGCTACACCTTC. It is translated as CSGTGQNYGYTF.

This rearrangement joins TRBV4-3 to TRBJ2-7; D is uncertain. The CDR3 is made up of 15 amino acids. The germline V gene encodes CDR1 LGHNA and CDR2 YSLEER. Deletions cut 0 bases from V and 3 bases from J, with 12 bases between. CDR3 residues: CASSQDSETSYEQYF. CDR3 sequence (DNA): TGCGCCAGCAGCCAAGATAGTGAGACAAGCTACGAGCAGTACTTC.

This chain links TRBV15 with TRBJ2-1; no clear D gene. Germline CDR1 reads LNHNV; CDR2 reads YYDKDF (reference sequence). CDR3 length: 18 residues. V lost 7 bases to trimming and J lost 4 bases, with 26 bases between them. For the CDR3, the DNA is TGTGCCACCATCGGAAGAAGTGAAAGCGCTCCATCGTACAATGAGCAGTTCTTC. This codes for CATIGRSESAPSYNEQFF.

The chain employs TRBV9 and TRBJ1-3; D is unclear. CDR1 and CDR2 (germline): SGDLS, YYNGEE. V gave up 4 bases and J gave up 0 bases, with 14 bases separating them. The CDR3 runs 16 residues. CDR3 in DNA: TGTGCCAGCAGCCCCAGTCACCGAAACTCTGGAAACACCATATATTTT. Translation gives CASSPSHRNSGNTIYF.

V and J are TRBV20-1 and TRBJ2-7, with D perhaps matching TRBD1 (6 bases). Looked up from germline, CDR1 is DFQATT and CDR2 is SNEGSKA (reference sequence). This CDR3 region has 14 residues. The germline V and J ends were trimmed by 3 bases and 0 bases, with 12 bases remaining between them. The CDR3 bases are TGCAGTGCTAGTGGACAGAAAAGCTCCTACGAGCAGTACTTC. This encodes CSASGQKSSYEQYF.

Only one count was recorded for this clone. At the DNA level, this CDR3 is encoded by other sequences in the same sample as well. V gene TRBV5-1 combines with J gene TRBJ2-2, with a possible D match to TRBD1 (5 bases). The germline V gene has CDR1 SGHRS and CDR2 YFSETQ. Trimming pared 2 bases from V and 3 bases from J, leaving 11 bases between. The CDR3 contains 15 residues. DNA of the CDR3: TGCGCCAGCAGCTTAGGCAGGGCAGACACCGGGGAGCTGTTTTTT. Translating it yields CASSLGRADTGELFF.

The chain carries TRBV7-9 and TRBJ2-3; TRBD2 matches at 9 bases. The CDR3 loop spans 15 amino acids. In germline, CDR1 is SEHNR, CDR2 FQNEAQ (reference sequence). Trimming at V came to 5 bases and at J to 1 base, leaving 4 bases not matched to a gene. The chain's CDR3 is CASSPRTSGTDTQYF. CDR3 DNA: TGTGCCAGCAGCCCGCGGACTAGCGGCACAGATACGCAGTATTTT.

The chain couples TRBV19 to TRBJ1-5, with a possible D match to TRBD1 (6 bases). The CDR3 runs 15 residues. The ends were cut back, 5 bases at V and 7 bases at J, with 18 bases in the middle. The germline CDR1 and CDR2 sequences are LNHDA and SQIVND (reference sequence). CDR3 in DNA: TGTGCCAGTAGTGTTTGGGCAGGGGAGGGACAGCCCCAGCATTTT. Translation: CASSVWAGEGQPQHF.

The rearrangement joins TRBV11-2 to TRBJ2-1; D is possibly TRBD1 (7 bases). CDR1 SGHAT and CDR2 FQNNGV come from the germline V gene. There are 16 residues in the CDR3. The V gene lost 4 bases and the J gene lost 0 bases, with 13 bases spanning the gap. This CDR3 is CASSWLRGVSYNEQFF. The DNA for the CDR3 is TGTGCCAGCAGCTGGCTCAGGGGGGTCTCCTACAATGAGCAGTTCTTC.

This clone was seen only once. The chain uses TRBV5-6 and TRBJ2-3, with a possible D match to TRBD2 (6 bases). Germline V gene data show CDR1 as SGHDT and CDR2 as YYEEEE. The CDR3 has 15 amino acids. The V gene lost 2 bases and the J gene lost 3 bases, with 13 bases spanning the gap. CDR3 region: CASSFGGRGTDTQYF. In DNA, the CDR3 is TGTGCCAGCAGCTTTGGAGGGAGAGGAACAGATACGCAGTATTTT.

The CDR3 nucleotides are TGTGCCAGCAGTTATAACCGAGATATGGATACGCAGTATTTT. Its translation is CASSYNRDMDTQYF. The rearrangement links TRBV27 to TRBJ2-3, with D hard to call. Trimming removed 4 bases from V and 6 bases from J, with 14 bases in between. Per the germline V gene, CDR1 is MNHEY and CDR2 is SMNVEV (reference sequence). The CDR3 consists of 14 residues.

V usage is TRBV28 and J usage is TRBJ2-2; the D gene is possibly TRBD1 (6 bases). CDR1 MDHEN and CDR2 SYDVKM come from the germline V gene. Trimming cost V 7 bases and J 1 base, with 10 bases left between them. The CDR3 runs 14 residues. The CDR3 region has the DNA TGTGCCAGCACCCCGGGACAGAACACCGGGGAGCTGTTTTTT. Translation gives CASTPGQNTGELFF.